The next 26 T cell receptor beta chains were all read from a single sample in a study of cytomegalovirus exposure and HLA in healthy donors (dated by TCRdb to 2017 to 2019). Libraries were built with the immunoSEQ multiplex PCR assay. A mixture of 60 forward primers for TCR Vbeta segments and 13 reverse primers for TCR Jbeta segments was used in the multiplex PCR. The source is immuneACCESS, and TCRdb retained only in-frame sequences with V and J called. Part of the clones is not carried over; for the studies checked, unresolved V genes explain less than half of this, and the remainder is unexplained. This sample's table carries roughly 53,000 clones. The ten top clones hold 9.5% to 15% of the sample. Sequenced material: PBMCs. The receptors were gathered from a man in his late teens or twenties in good health and CMV-seropositive.

The V call is TRBV11-3, the J call TRBJ1-1; D perhaps matches TRBD1 (5 bases). The CDR3 sequence is 17 residues long. Trimming shortened V by 5 bases and J by 0 bases, and 19 bases separated the two germline ends. Per the germline V gene, CDR1 is SGHNT and CDR2 is YENEEA. The DNA for the CDR3 is TGTGCCAGCAGCCCCGGGGGGGGGACCCTTATGAACACTGAAGCTTTCTTT. This codes for CASSPGGGTLMNTEAFF. The variable domain in full, with the rest retrieved from reference TRBV11-3 and TRBJ1-1, is EAGVVQSPRYKIIEKKQPVAFWCNPISGHNTLYWYLQNLGQGPELLIRYENEEAVDDSQLPKDRFSAERLKGVDSTLKIQPAELGDSAVYLCASSPGGGTLMNTEAFFGQGTRLTVV.

The chain couples TRBV9 to TRBJ1-1; TRBD1 is a possible D gene (6 bases). This CDR3 comprises 15 residues. Germline V gene lookup returns CDR1 SGDLS and CDR2 YYNGEE. V gave up 1 base and J gave up 0 bases, with 10 bases separating them. DNA of the CDR3: TGTGCCAGCAGCGTATCCGGACAGATGAACACTGAAGCTTTCTTT. Its protein product is CASSVSGQMNTEAFF.

V gene TRBV27 combines with J gene TRBJ1-5, with D tentatively TRBD1 (6 bases). Trimming shortened V by 4 bases and J by 9 bases, and 25 bases separated the two germline ends. The CDR3 runs 17 residues. Germline loops: CDR1 MNHEY, CDR2 SMNVEV (reference sequence). The CDR3 DNA reads as TGTGCCAGCAGTTCCGGTCGGGGGGACATCCGTTTCGGGCCCCAGCATTTT. It yields the protein CASSSGRGDIRFGPQHF.

This rearrangement joins TRBV27 to TRBJ2-2; D is uncertain. Trimming removed 6 bases at V and 1 base at J, with 12 bases between. CDR1 and CDR2 (germline): MNHEY, SMNVEV (reference sequence). The CDR3 consists of 15 residues. In DNA, the CDR3 is TGTGCCAGCAGCGCGGCGGAATGGAACACCGGGGAGCTGTTTTTT. It is translated as CASSAAEWNTGELFF.

The V and J genes are TRBV9 and TRBJ1-1; D unclear. The V gene lost 0 bases and the J gene lost 3 bases, with 6 bases spanning the gap. CDR3 length: 13 residues. Germline V gene data show CDR1 as SGDLS and CDR2 as YYNGEE. This chain's CDR3 is CASSVATDTEAFF. The CDR3 DNA reads TGTGCCAGCAGCGTAGCAACAGACACTGAAGCTTTCTTT.

The chain couples TRBV7-2 to TRBJ2-7; TRBD2 agrees at 11 bases. Germline lookup yields CDR1 SGHTA and CDR2 FQGNSA. CDR3 length equals 16 residues. V dropped 1 base and J dropped 0; count of bases not matched to a gene: 2. This CDR3 reads CASSLGLAGNSYEQYF. The DNA for the CDR3 is TGTGCCAGCAGCTTAGGACTAGCGGGAAACTCCTACGAGCAGTACTTC.

The chain uses TRBV5-6 and TRBJ2-3, with TRBD2 identical over 8 bases. The CDR3 is 16 amino acids. CDR1 is SGHDT and CDR2 is YYEEEE in the germline V gene. Trimming at V came to 3 bases and at J to 6 bases, leaving 12 bases not matched to a gene. The CDR3 reads CASSWAVRAGVDTQYF. The CDR3, as DNA: TGTGCCAGCAGCTGGGCCGTCCGAGCGGGAGTGGATACGCAGTATTTT. The variable domain in full, with the rest retrieved from reference TRBV5-6 and TRBJ2-3, is DAGVTQSPTHLIKTRGQQVTLRCSPKSGHDTVSWYQQALGQGPQFIFQYYEEEERQRGNFPDRFSGHQFPNYSSELNVNALLLGDSALYLCASSWAVRAGVDTQYFGPGTRLTVL.

The CDR3 is CATERTGSGYGYTF. The CDR3 DNA reads as TGTGCCACAGAACGGACAGGGTCGGGCTATGGCTACACCTTC. This sequence joins TRBV10-3 and TRBJ1-2; 8 bases are a match to TRBD1. Per the germline V gene, CDR1 is ENHRY and CDR2 is SYGVKD. This CDR3 has 14 residues. Germline trimming cut 10 bases from V and 4 bases from J; bases unmatched to any gene: 11.

The chain links TRBV18 to TRBJ2-3, with 7 nucleotides matching TRBD1. The trim removed 5 bases at V and 1 base at J, leaving 6 bases unmatched. This CDR3 is built from 15 residues. Germline CDR1 KGHSH, CDR2 LQKENI. The CDR3 DNA is TGTGCCAGCTCAGTCCGGACAGGACGCACAGATACGCAGTATTTT. It yields the protein CASSVRTGRTDTQYF. Based on the CDR3 plus reference TRBV18 and TRBJ2-3, the full variable domain is NAGVMQNPRHLVRRRGQEARLRCSPMKGHSHVYWYRQLPEEGLKFMVYLQKENIIDESGMPKERFSAEFPKEGPSILRIQQVVRGDSAAYFCASSVRTGRTDTQYFGPGTRLTVL.

This chain uses TRBV5-3 with TRBJ2-3, with D possibly matching TRBD2 (6 bases). TRBV5-3 is identified as an open reading frame with a role that is uncertain. The ends were cut back, 7 bases at V and 3 bases at J, with 15 bases in the middle. The CDR3 totals 14 residues. CDR3 DNA: TGTGCCAGACTTTTGGGCGGGGTTACAGATACGCAGTATTTT. This translates into CARLLGGVTDTQYF.

The chain joins TRBV27 to TRBJ2-7, with D maybe TRBD1 (6 bases). The V gene lost 3 bases and the J gene lost 3 bases, with 15 bases spanning the gap. The CDR3 is 15 amino acids. Germline V gene data show CDR1 as MNHEY and CDR2 as SMNVEV (reference sequence). CDR3 loop: CASSFGQKGLYEQYF. The CDR3 coding sequence is TGTGCCAGCAGTTTCGGACAGAAAGGGCTCTACGAGCAGTACTTC.

J is TRBJ2-3 and V is TRBV6-1, with 14 bases fitting TRBD2. Germline V gene sequence: CDR1 MNHNS, CDR2 SASEGT. This CDR3 comprises 15 residues. Trimming cost V 4 bases and J 4 bases; bases outside gene matches: 1. The CDR3 nucleotides read TGTGCCAGCAGTGGACTAGCGGGAGGGCCAGATACGCAGTATTTT. This encodes CASSGLAGGPDTQYF.

The gene calls are TRBV30 and TRBJ1-2; 11 nucleotides agree with TRBD1. The J segment lost 3 bases and the V segment lost 2 bases, leaving 2 bases of the junction unmatched. Germline assignment: CDR1 GTSNPN and CDR2 SVGIG (reference sequence). The CDR3 covers 14 residues. CDR3 region: CAWSRTGGYYGYTF. The CDR3 nucleotides read TGTGCCTGGAGTCGGACAGGGGGCTACTATGGCTACACCTTC. The full variable domain, with the rest looked up from reference TRBV30 and TRBJ1-2, is SQTIHQWPATLVQPVGSPLSLECTVEGTSNPNLYWYRQAAGRGLQLLFYSVGIGQISSEVPQNLSASRPQDRQFILSSKKLLLSDSGFYLCAWSRTGGYYGYTFGSGTRLTVV.

The chain carries TRBV20-1 and TRBJ2-4, with D perhaps matching TRBD1 (5 bases). Germline CDR1 reads DFQATT; CDR2 reads SNEGSKA (reference sequence). This CDR3 is built from 11 residues. Trimming pared 2 bases from V and 6 bases from J, leaving 5 bases between. CDR3 sequence: CSARQGNIQYF. The CDR3 nucleotides are TGCAGTGCTAGACAGGGAAACATTCAGTACTTC.

In DNA form, the CDR3 reads TGTGCCAGCAGCTTGGAGACAGGGTTTAATGAAAAACTGTTTTTT. Protein: CASSLETGFNEKLFF. The chain has TRBV5-4 and TRBJ1-4; TRBD1 matches 7 bases. The germline gives CDR1 SGHNT, CDR2 YYREEE (reference sequence). Germline trimming cut 0 bases from V and 4 bases from J; bases unmatched to any gene: 3. The CDR3 runs to 15 residues.

In nucleotides, the CDR3 is TGTGCCAGCACTTGGTCGGGACAGTGGGACACTGAAGCTTTCTTT. Translation gives CASTWSGQWDTEAFF. The chain has TRBV5-8 and TRBJ1-1; 7 bases are a match to TRBD1. After removal of 6 bases from V and 3 bases from J, the junction contained 11 bases not matched to a gene. Germline CDR1 and CDR2: SGHTS and YDEGEE. The CDR3 totals 15 residues.

The chain is built from TRBV7-2 and TRBJ2-3, with 9 bases lining up with TRBD2. CDR1 SGHTA and CDR2 FQGNSA come from the germline V gene. Germline trimming cut 3 bases from V and 2 bases from J; bases unmatched to any gene: 3. The CDR3 runs to 15 residues. The CDR3 loop reads CASSLGTSLTDTQYF. CDR3 DNA: TGTGCCAGCAGCTTGGGGACTAGCCTCACAGATACGCAGTATTTT.

J is TRBJ2-1 and V is TRBV11-2; weak D call: TRBD2 (6 bases). The CDR3 totals 14 residues. CDR1 and CDR2 (germline): SGHAT, FQNNGV. Trimming shortened V by 1 base and J by 7 bases, and 11 bases separated the two germline ends. CDR3 in amino acids: CASSLAGVGNEQFF. DNA for the CDR3: TGTGCCAGCAGCTTAGCGGGAGTCGGAAATGAGCAGTTCTTC.

This chain links TRBV19 with TRBJ2-3; 8 positions agree with TRBD2. This CDR3 contains 17 residues. The germline V gene encodes CDR1 LNHDA and CDR2 SQIVND (reference sequence). J lost 2 bases, V lost 4 bases, and 11 bases had no gene match. CDR3 nucleotides: TGTGCCAGTAGTACCCGACTAGCGACCAAGCACACAGATACGCAGTATTTT. Its protein is CASSTRLATKHTDTQYF.

The chain carries TRBV27 and TRBJ2-7; TRBD1 might be the D (6 bases). Trimming took off 8 bases at V and 6 bases at J, with 17 bases between the two ends. The CDR3 runs 13 residues. In germline, CDR1 is MNHEY, CDR2 SMNVEV (reference sequence). The CDR3 bases are TGTGCCAGCGCTGCAGCCCTCAGGGGCGAGCAGTACTTC. Encoded protein: CASAAALRGEQYF.

The chain is built from TRBV14 and TRBJ1-2; the match to TRBD1 covers 8 bases. CDR1 is SGHDN and CDR2 is FVKESK in the germline V gene. The V gene end was trimmed by 4 bases and the J gene end by 8 bases; junction bases not matched to a gene: 15. The CDR3 extends over 16 amino acids. The CDR3 coding sequence is TGTGCCAGCAGCCCGAAGGAGGGCAGGGGGCTCGACGGCTACACCTTC. Translating gives CASSPKEGRGLDGYTF.

The chain couples TRBV19 to TRBJ2-7; 10 bases align to TRBD1. This CDR3 contains 15 residues. Per the germline V gene, CDR1 is LNHDA and CDR2 is SQIVND (reference sequence). Trimming cost V 7 bases and J 5 bases; bases outside gene matches: 11. CDR3 nucleotides: TGTGCCAGTACCCGGGAGGGACAGGGGTTCAACGAGCAGTACTTC. Translating it yields CASTREGQGFNEQYF. The full variable domain, rest sourced from reference TRBV19 and TRBJ2-7, is DGGITQSPKYLFRKEGQNVTLSCEQNLNHDAMYWYRQDPGQGLRLIYYSQIVNDFQKGDIAEGYSVSREKKESFPLTVTSAQKNPTAFYLCASTREGQGFNEQYFGPGTRLTVT.

The chain joins TRBV19 to TRBJ1-1; 10 nucleotides match TRBD1. Germline V gives CDR1 LNHDA, CDR2 SQIVND (reference sequence). The ends lost 6 bases at V and 5 bases at J; junction bases unmatched: 6. The CDR3 runs 14 residues. This chain's CDR3 is CASSHSGQGTEAFF. CDR3 bases: TGTGCCAGTAGCCACTCGGGACAGGGGACTGAAGCTTTCTTT. Looking up the rest from reference TRBV19 and TRBJ1-1 gives the full variable domain: DGGITQSPKYLFRKEGQNVTLSCEQNLNHDAMYWYRQDPGQGLRLIYYSQIVNDFQKGDIAEGYSVSREKKESFPLTVTSAQKNPTAFYLCASSHSGQGTEAFFGQGTRLTVV.

The V gene is TRBV5-6, the J gene TRBJ1-1; possible D gene TRBD1, 5 bases. There are 15 residues in the CDR3. Germline V gene lookup returns CDR1 SGHDT and CDR2 YYEEEE. Trimming took off 2 bases at V and 7 bases at J, with 18 bases between the two ends. The CDR3 DNA reads as TGTGCCAGCAGCTTCAGCGGGGGAAGAGAGGGTGAAGCTTTCTTT. Translating it yields CASSFSGGREGEAFF. Supplemented by reference TRBV5-6 and TRBJ1-1, the full variable domain reads DAGVTQSPTHLIKTRGQQVTLRCSPKSGHDTVSWYQQALGQGPQFIFQYYEEEERQRGNFPDRFSGHQFPNYSSELNVNALLLGDSALYLCASSFSGGREGEAFFGQGTRLTVV.

Remarks on this clone: The same CDR3 also results from other DNA sequences found in this sample. The chain employs TRBV10-3 and TRBJ2-1, with 10 bases that match TRBD2. This CDR3 comprises 14 residues. V trimming: 4 bases; J trimming: 3 bases; junction bases outside the gene matches: 0. CDR1 is ENHRY and CDR2 is SYGVKD in the germline V gene. The CDR3 loop reads CAISASGSYNEQFF. DNA for the CDR3: TGTGCCATCAGTGCTAGCGGGAGCTACAATGAGCAGTTCTTC.

The V call is TRBV19, the J call TRBJ2-7, with TRBD1 matching over 8 bases. The CDR3 spans 17 residues. Looked up from germline, CDR1 is LNHDA and CDR2 is SQIVND (reference sequence). Trimming took 4 bases from V and 1 from J; bases not matched to a gene: 12. As DNA, the CDR3 is TGTGCCAGTAGTACGCTATCAGGGGGCCTGAGTTCCTACGAGCAGTACTTC. Residues: CASSTLSGGLSSYEQYF.